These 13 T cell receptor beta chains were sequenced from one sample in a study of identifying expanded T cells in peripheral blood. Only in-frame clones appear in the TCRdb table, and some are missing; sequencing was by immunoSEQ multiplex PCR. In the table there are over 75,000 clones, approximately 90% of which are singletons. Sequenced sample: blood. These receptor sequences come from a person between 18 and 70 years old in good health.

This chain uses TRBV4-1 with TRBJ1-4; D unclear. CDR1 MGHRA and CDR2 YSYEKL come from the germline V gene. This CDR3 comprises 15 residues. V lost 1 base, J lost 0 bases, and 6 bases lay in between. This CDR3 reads CASSQAATTNEKLFF. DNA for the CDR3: TGCGCCAGCAGCCAAGCAGCAACAACTAATGAAAAACTGTTTTTT.

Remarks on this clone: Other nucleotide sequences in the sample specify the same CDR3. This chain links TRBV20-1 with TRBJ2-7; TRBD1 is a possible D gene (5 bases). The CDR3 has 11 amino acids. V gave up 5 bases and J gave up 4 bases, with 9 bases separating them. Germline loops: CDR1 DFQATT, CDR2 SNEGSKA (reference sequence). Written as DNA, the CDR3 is TGCAGTGCTCGGACAACTTACGAGCAGTACTTC. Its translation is CSARTTYEQYF.

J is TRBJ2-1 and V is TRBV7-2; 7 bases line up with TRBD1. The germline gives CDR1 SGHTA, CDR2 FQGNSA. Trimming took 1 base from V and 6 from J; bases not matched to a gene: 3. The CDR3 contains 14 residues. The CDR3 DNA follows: TGTGCCAGCAGCTTAGGTCACAGGGGCAATGAGCAGTTCTTC. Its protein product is CASSLGHRGNEQFF.

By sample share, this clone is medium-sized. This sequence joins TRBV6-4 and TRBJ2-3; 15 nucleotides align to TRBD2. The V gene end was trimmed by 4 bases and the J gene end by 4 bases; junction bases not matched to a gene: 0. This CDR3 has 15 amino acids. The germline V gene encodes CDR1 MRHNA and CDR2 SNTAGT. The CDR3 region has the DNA TGTGCCAGCAGTGGGACTAGCGGGGGGGCAGATACGCAGTATTTT. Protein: CASSGTSGGADTQYF.

CDR3 bases: TGTGCCAGCAGCTTAGCTGGGCTTGAAGCTTTCTTT. This translates into CASSLAGLEAFF. This sequence joins TRBV7-9 and TRBJ1-1; D unclear. The germline gives CDR1 SEHNR, CDR2 FQNEAQ (reference sequence). The CDR3 contains 12 residues. Trimming took 0 bases from V and 7 from J, leaving 6 bases between them.

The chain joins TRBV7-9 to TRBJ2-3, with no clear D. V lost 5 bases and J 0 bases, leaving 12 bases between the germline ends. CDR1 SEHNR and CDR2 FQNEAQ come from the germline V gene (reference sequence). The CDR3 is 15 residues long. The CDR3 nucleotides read TGTGCCAGCAGCACGAAGGTAGAAAGCACAGATACGCAGTATTTT. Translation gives CASSTKVESTDTQYF.

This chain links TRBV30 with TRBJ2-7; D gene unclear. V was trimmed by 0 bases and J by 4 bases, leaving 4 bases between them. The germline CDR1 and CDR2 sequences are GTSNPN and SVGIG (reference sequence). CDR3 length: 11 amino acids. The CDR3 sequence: CAWSVSYEQYF. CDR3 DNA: TGTGCCTGGAGTGTGAGTTACGAGCAGTACTTC.

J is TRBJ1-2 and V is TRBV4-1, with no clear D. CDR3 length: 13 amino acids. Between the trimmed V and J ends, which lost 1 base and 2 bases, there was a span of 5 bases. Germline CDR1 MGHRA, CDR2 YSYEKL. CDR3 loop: CASSQGGNYGYTF. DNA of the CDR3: TGCGCCAGCAGCCAAGGGGGAAACTATGGCTACACCTTC.

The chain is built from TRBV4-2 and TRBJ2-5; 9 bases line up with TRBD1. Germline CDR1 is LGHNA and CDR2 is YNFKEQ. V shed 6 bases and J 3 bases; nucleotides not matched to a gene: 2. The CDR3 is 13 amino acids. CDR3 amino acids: CASRQGAKETQYF. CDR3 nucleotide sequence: TGTGCCAGCAGACAGGGGGCAAAAGAGACCCAGTACTTC.

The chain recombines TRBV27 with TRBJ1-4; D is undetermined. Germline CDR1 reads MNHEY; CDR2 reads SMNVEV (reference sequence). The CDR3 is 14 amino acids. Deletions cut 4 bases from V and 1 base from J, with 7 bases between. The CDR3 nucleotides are TGTGCCAGCAGTTGGGCACAAACTAATGAAAAACTGTTTTTT. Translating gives CASSWAQTNEKLFF.

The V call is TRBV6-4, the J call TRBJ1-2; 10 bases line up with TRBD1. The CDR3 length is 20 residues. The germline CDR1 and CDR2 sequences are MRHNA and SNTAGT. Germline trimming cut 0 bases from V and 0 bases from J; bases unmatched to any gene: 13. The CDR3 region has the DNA TGTGCCAGCAGTGACTCGGAGAGACGGGACAGGGGACTATCTAACTATGGCTACACCTTC. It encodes CASSDSERRDRGLSNYGYTF.

In nucleotides, the CDR3 is TGTGCCAGCACAGAACGACCAGGGAACTACGAGCAGTACTTC. Its protein product is CASTERPGNYEQYF. J is TRBJ2-7 and V is TRBV6-5; maybe TRBD1 (5 bases). The ends were cut back, 7 bases at V and 3 bases at J, with 16 bases in the middle. This CDR3 contains 14 residues. Germline lookup yields CDR1 MNHEY and CDR2 SVGAGI.

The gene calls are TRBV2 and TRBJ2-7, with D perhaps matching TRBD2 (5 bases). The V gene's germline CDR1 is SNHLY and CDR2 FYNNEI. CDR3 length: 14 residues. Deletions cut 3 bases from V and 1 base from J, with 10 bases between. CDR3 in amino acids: CASSEFPGSYEQYF. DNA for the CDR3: TGTGCCAGCAGTGAGTTCCCGGGGTCCTACGAGCAGTACTTC.